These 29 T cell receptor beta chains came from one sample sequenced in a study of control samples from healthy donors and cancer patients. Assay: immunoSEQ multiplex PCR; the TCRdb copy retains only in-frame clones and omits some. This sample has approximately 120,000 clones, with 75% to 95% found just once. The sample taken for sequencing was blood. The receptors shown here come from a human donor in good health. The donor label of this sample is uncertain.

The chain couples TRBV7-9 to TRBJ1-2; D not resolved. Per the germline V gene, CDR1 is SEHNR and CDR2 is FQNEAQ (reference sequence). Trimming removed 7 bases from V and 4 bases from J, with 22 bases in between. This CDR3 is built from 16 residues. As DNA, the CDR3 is TGTGCCAGCACCGAGCGGGGTTATGGTCCCCCCTATGGCTACACCTTC. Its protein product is CASTERGYGPPYGYTF.

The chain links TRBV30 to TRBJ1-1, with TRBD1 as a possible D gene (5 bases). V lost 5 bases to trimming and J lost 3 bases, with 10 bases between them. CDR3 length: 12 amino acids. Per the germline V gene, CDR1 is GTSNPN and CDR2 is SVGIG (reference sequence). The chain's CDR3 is CAWGIGDTEAFF. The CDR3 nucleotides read TGTGCCTGGGGAATAGGGGACACTGAAGCTTTCTTT.

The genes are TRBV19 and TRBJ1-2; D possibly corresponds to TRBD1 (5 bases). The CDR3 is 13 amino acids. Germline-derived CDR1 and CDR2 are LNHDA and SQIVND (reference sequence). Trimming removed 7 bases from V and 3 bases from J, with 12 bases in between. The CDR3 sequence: CASNGPRDYGYTF. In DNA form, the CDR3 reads TGTGCCAGTAACGGGCCCAGGGACTATGGCTACACCTTC.

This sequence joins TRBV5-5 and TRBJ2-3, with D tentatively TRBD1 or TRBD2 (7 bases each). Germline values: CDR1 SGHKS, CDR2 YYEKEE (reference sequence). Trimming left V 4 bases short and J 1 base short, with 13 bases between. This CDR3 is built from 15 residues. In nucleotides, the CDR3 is TGTGCCAGCAGCCCAGGGGGAGGGGGCACAGATACGCAGTATTTT. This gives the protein CASSPGGGGTDTQYF.

The CDR3 DNA is TGTGCCTGGAGTATTAGGACAGCGAACACTGAAGCTTTCTTT. Encoded protein: CAWSIRTANTEAFF. V usage is TRBV30 and J usage is TRBJ1-1; TRBD1 is a possible D gene (6 bases). The CDR3 sequence is 14 residues long. CDR1 and CDR2 (germline): GTSNPN, SVGIG (reference sequence). V lost 2 bases and J 1 base, leaving 11 bases between the germline ends.

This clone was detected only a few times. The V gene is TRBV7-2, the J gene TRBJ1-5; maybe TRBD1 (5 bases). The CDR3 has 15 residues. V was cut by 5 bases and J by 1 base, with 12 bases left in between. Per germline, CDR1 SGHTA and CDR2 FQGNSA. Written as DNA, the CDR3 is TGTGCCAGCAGCGCATCCGGGGGAAGCAATCAGCCCCAGCATTTT. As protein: CASSASGGSNQPQHF.

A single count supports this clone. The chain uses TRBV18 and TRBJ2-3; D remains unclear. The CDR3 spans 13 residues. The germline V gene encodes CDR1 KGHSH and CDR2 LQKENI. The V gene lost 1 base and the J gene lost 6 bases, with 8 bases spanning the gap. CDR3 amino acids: CASSPLFGDTQYF. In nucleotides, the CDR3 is TGTGCCAGCTCACCACTTTTTGGGGATACGCAGTATTTT.

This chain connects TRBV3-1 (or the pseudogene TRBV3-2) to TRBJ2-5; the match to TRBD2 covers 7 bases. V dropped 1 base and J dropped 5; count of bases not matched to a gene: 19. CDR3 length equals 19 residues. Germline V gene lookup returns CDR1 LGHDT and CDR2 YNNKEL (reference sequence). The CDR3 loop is CASSQGGAGRSSGLETQYF. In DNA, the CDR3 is TGTGCCAGCAGCCAAGGTGGGGCGGGAAGGAGTAGCGGGTTGGAGACCCAGTACTTC.

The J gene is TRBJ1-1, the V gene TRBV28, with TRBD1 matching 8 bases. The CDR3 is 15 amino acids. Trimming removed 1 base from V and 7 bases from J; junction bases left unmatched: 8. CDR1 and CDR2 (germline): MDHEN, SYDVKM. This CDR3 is CASSLFGQGRGEAFF. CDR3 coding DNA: TGTGCCAGCAGTTTATTTGGACAGGGACGGGGTGAAGCTTTCTTT.

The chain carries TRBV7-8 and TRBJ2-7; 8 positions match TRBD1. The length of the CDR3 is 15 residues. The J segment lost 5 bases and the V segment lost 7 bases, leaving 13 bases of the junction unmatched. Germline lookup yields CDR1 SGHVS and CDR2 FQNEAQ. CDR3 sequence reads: CASTDRTGNRDEQYF. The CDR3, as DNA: TGTGCCAGCACCGATCGGACAGGGAATCGCGACGAGCAGTACTTC. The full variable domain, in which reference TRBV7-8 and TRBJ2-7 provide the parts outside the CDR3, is GAGVSQSPRYKVAKRGQDVALRCDPISGHVSLFWYQQALGQGPEFLTYFQNEAQLDKSGLPSDRFFAERPEGSVSTLKIQRTQQEDSAVYLCASTDRTGNRDEQYFGPGTRLTVT.

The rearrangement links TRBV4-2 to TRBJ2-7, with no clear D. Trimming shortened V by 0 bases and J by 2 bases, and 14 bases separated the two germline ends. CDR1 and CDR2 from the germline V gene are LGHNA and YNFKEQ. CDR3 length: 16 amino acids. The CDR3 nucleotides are TGTGCCAGCAGCCAAGATCTGGCAGGTTCCACCTACGAGCAGTACTTC. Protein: CASSQDLAGSTYEQYF.

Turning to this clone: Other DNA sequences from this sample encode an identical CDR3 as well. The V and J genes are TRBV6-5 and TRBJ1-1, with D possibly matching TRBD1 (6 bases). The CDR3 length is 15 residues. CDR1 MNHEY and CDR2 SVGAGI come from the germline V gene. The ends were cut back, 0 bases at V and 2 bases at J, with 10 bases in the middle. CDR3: CASSYSRGGNTEAFF. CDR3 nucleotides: TGTGCCAGCAGTTACTCGAGGGGGGGCAACACTGAAGCTTTCTTT.

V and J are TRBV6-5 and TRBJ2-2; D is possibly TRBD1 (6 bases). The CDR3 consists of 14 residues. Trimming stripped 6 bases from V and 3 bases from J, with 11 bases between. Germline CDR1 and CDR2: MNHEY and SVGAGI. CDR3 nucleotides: TGTGCCAGCAGGCCCTACAGGGACACCGGGGAGCTGTTTTTT. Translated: CASRPYRDTGELFF.

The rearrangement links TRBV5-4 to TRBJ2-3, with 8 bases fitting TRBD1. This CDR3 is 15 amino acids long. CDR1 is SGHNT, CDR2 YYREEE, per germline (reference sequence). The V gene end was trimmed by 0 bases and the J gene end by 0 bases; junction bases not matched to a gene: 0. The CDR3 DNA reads TGTGCCAGCAGCTTGGGGGACAGGAGCACAGATACGCAGTATTTT. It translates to CASSLGDRSTDTQYF. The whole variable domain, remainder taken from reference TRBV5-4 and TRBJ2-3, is ETGVTQSPTHLIKTRGQQVTLRCSSQSGHNTVSWYQQALGQGPQFIFQYYREEENGRGNFPPRFSGLQFPNYSSELNVNALELDDSALYLCASSLGDRSTDTQYFGPGTRLTVL.

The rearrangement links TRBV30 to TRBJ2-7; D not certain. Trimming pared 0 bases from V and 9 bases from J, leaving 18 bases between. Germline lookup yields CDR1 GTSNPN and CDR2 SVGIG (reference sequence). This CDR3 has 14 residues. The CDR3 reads CAWSVVGFTATQYF. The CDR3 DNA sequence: TGTGCCTGGAGTGTAGTGGGGTTTACGGCGACGCAGTACTTC.

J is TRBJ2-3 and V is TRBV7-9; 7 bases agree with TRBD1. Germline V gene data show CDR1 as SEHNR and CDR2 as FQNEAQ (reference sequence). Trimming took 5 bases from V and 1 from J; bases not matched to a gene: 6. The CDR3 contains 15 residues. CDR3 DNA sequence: TGTGCCAGCAGCAAGGGGGCAGAAGGCACAGATACGCAGTATTTT. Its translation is CASSKGAEGTDTQYF. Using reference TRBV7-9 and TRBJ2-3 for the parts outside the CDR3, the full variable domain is DTGVSQNPRHKITKRGQNVTFRCDPISEHNRLYWYRQTLGQGPEFLTYFQNEAQLEKSRLLSDRFSAERPKGSFSTLEIQRTEQGDSAMYLCASSKGAEGTDTQYFGPGTRLTVL.

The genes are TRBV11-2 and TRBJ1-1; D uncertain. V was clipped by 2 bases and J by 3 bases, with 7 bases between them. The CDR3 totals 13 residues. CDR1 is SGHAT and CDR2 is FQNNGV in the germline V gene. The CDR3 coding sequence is TGTGCCAGCAGCTTATCGGGTTACACTGAAGCTTTCTTT. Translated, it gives CASSLSGYTEAFF.

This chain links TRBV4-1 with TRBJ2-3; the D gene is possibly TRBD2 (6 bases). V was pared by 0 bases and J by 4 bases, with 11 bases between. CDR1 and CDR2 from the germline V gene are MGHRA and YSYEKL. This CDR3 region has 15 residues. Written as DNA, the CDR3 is TGCGCCAGCAGCCAAGAGGAGGGGAGCCCAGATACGCAGTATTTT. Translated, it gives CASSQEEGSPDTQYF.

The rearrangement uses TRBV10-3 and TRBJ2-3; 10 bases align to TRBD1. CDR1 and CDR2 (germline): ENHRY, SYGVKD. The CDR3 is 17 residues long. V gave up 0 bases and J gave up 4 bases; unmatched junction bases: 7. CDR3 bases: TGTGCCATCAGTGAGTCAATGACAGGGGGCGAGTCAGATACGCAGTATTTT. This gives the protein CAISESMTGGESDTQYF.

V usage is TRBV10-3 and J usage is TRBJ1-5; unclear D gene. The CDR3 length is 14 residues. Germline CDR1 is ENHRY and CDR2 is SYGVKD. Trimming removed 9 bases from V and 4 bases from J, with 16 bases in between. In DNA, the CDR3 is TGTGCCATTATGGACGAGAGAATGAATCAGCCCCAGCATTTT. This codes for CAIMDERMNQPQHF.

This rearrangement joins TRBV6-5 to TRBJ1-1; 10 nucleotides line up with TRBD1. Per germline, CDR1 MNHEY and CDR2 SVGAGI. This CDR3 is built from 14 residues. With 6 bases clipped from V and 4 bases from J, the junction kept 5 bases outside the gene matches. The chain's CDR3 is CASRPGQGSTEAFF. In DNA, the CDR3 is TGTGCCAGCAGACCGGGACAGGGGAGCACTGAAGCTTTCTTT.

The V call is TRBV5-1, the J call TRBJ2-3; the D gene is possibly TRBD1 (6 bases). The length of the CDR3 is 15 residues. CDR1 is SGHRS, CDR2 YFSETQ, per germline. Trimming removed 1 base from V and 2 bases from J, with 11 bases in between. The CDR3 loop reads CASSLWGPNTDTQYF. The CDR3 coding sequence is TGCGCCAGCAGCTTGTGGGGGCCCAACACAGATACGCAGTATTTT. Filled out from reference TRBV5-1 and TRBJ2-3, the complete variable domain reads KAGVTQTPRYLIKTRGQQVTLSCSPISGHRSVSWYQQTPGQGLQFLFEYFSETQRNKGNFPGRFSGRQFSNSRSEMNVSTLELGDSALYLCASSLWGPNTDTQYFGPGTRLTVL.

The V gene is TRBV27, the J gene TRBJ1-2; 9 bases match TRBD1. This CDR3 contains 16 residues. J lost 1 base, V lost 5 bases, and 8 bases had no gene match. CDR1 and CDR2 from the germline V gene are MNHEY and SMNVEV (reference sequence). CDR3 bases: TGTGCCAGCAGTCCACAGACAGGGGGGGGTAACTATGGCTACACCTTC. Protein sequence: CASSPQTGGGNYGYTF.

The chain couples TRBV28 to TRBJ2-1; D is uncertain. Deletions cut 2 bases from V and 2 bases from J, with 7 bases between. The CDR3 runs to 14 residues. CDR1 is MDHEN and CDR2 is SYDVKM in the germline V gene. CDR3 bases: TGTGCCAGCAGTTTAATGGTCGCCTACAATGAGCAGTTCTTC. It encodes CASSLMVAYNEQFF. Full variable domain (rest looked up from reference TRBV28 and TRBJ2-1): DVKVTQSSRYLVKRTGEKVFLECVQDMDHENMFWYRQDPGLGLRLIYFSYDVKMKEKGDIPEGYSVSREKKERFSLILESASTNQTSMYLCASSLMVAYNEQFFGPGTRLTVL.

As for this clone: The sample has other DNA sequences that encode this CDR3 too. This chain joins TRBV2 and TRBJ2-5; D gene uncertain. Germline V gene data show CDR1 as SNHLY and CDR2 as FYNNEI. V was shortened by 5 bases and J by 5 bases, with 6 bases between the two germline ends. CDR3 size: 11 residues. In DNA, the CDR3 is TGTGCCAGCAGTTTACAGGAGACCCAGTACTTC. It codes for CASSLQETQYF.

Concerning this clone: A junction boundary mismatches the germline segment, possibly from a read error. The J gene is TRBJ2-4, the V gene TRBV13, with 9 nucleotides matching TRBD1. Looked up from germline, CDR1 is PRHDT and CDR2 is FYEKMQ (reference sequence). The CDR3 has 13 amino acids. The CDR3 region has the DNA TGTGCCAGCAGCGACATACAGGGGGCTACAATGCACTTC. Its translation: CASSDIQGATMHF.

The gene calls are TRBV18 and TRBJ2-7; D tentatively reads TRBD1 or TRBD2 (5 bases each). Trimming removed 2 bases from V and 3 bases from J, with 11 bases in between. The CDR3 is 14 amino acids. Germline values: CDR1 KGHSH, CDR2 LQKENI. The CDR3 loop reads CASSPGTVFYEQYF. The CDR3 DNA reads TGTGCCAGCTCACCAGGGACGGTATTCTACGAGCAGTACTTC. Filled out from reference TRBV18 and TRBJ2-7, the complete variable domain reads NAGVMQNPRHLVRRRGQEARLRCSPMKGHSHVYWYRQLPEEGLKFMVYLQKENIIDESGMPKERFSAEFPKEGPSILRIQQVVRGDSAAYFCASSPGTVFYEQYFGPGTRLTVT.

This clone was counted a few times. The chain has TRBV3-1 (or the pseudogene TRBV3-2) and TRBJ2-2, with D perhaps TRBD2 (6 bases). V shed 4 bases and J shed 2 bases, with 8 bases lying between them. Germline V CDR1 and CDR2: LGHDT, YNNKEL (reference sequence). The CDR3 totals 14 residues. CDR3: CASSREANTGELFF. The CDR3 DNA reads TGTGCCAGCAGCCGGGAGGCCAACACCGGGGAGCTGTTTTTT.

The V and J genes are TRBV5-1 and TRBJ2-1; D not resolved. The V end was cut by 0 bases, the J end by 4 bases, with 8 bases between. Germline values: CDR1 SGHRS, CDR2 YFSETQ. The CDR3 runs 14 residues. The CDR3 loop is CASSLEYGYNEQFF. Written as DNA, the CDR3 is TGCGCCAGCAGCTTGGAATACGGGTACAATGAGCAGTTCTTC. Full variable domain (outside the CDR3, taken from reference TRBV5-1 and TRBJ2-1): KAGVTQTPRYLIKTRGQQVTLSCSPISGHRSVSWYQQTPGQGLQFLFEYFSETQRNKGNFPGRFSGRQFSNSRSEMNVSTLELGDSALYLCASSLEYGYNEQFFGPGTRLTVL.